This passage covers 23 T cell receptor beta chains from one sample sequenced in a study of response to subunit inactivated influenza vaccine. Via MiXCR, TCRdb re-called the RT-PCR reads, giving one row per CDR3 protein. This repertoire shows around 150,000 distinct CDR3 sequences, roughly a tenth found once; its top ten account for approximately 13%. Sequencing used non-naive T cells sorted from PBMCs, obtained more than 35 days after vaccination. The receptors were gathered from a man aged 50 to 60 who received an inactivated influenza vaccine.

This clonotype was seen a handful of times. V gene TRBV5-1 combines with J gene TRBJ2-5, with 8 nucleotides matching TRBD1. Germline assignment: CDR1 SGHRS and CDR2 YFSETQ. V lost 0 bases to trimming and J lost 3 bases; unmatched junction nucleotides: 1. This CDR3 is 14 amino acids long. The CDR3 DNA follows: TGCGCCAGCAGCTTGGGGGGACAGGAAGAGACCCAGTACTTC. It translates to CASSLGGQEETQYF.

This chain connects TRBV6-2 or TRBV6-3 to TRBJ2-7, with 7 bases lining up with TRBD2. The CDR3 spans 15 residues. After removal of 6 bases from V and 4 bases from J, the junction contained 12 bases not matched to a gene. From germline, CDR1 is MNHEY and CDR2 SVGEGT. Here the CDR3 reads CASRPTSETEYEQYF. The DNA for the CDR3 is TGTGCCAGCAGGCCAACTAGCGAGACCGAGTACGAGCAGTACTTC.

CDR3 protein: CASSARGANYGYTF. The DNA for the CDR3 is TGTGCCAGCAGTGCCCGTGGGGCTAACTATGGCTACACCTTC. The chain is built from TRBV27 and TRBJ1-2, with D uncertain. V lost 5 bases and J 0 bases, leaving 10 bases between the germline ends. The CDR3 spans 14 residues. Per the germline V gene, CDR1 is MNHEY and CDR2 is SMNVEV (reference sequence).

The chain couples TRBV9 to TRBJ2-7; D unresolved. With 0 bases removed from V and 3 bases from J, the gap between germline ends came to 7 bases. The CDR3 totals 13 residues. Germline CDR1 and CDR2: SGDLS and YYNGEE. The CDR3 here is CASSVVRNYEQYF. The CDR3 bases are TGTGCCAGCAGCGTAGTTCGAAACTACGAGCAGTACTTC.

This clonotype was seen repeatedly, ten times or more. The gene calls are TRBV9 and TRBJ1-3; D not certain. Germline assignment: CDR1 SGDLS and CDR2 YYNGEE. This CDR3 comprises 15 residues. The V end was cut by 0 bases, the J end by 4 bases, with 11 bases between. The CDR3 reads CASSVVPTQGNTIYF. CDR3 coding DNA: TGTGCCAGCAGCGTAGTACCGACTCAAGGAAACACCATATATTTT.

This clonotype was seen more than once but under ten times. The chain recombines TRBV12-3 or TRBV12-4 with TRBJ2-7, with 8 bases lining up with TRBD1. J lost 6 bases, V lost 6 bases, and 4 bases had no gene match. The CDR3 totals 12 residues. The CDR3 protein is CASSKQGGEQYF. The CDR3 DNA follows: TGTGCCAGCAGCAAACAGGGGGGCGAGCAGTACTTC.

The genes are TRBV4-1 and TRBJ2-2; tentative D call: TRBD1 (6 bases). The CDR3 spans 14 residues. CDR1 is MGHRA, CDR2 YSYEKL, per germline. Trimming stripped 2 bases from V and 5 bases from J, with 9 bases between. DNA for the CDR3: TGCGCCAGCAGCCAATCAGGGGAGACCGGGGAGCTGTTTTTT. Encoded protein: CASSQSGETGELFF.

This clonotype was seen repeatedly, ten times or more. The DNA of the CDR3 is TGTGCCAGCAGCTCTCCTAGCGGGGTTAGCACAGATACGCAGTATTTT. Amino acid sequence: CASSSPSGVSTDTQYF. The chain is built from TRBV7-8 and TRBJ2-3, with TRBD2 identical over 9 bases. Germline V gene data show CDR1 as SGHVS and CDR2 as FQNEAQ. With V trimmed by 4 bases and J by 0 bases, 5 bases remained unmatched. There are 16 residues in the CDR3.

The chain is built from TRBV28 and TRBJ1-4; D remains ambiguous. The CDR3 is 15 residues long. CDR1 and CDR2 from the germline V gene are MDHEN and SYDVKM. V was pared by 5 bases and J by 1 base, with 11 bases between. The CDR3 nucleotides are TGTGCCAGCAGTCCCTTCACCGGAACTAATGAAAAACTGTTTTTT. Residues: CASSPFTGTNEKLFF.

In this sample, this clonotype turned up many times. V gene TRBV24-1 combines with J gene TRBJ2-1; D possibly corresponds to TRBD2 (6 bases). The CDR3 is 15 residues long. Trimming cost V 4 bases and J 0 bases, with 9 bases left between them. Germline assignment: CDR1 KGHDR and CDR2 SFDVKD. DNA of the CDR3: TGTGCCACCAGTGAGGGGACTGCCTCCTACAATGAGCAGTTCTTC. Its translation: CATSEGTASYNEQFF.

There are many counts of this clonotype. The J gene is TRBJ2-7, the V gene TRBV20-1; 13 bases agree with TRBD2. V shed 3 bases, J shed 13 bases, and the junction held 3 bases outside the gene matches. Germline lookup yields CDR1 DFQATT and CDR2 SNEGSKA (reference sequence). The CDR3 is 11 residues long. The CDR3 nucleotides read TGCAGTGCTAGGACTAGCGGGAGGCTCTACTTC. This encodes CSARTSGRLYF.

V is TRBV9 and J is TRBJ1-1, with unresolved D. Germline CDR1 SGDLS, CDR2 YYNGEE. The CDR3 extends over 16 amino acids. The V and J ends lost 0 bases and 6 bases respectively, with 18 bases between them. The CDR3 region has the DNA TGTGCCAGCAGCGTAGGGGGTGGGAGGGCGGTCGCTGAAGCTTTCTTT. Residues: CASSVGGGRAVAEAFF.

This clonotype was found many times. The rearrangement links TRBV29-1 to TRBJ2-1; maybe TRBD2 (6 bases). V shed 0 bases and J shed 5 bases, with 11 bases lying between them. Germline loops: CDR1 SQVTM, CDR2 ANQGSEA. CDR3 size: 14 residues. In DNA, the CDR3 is TGCAGCGTTGAAGATCTTGGCGGGGACAATGAGCAGTTCTTC. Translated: CSVEDLGGDNEQFF.

The CDR3 nucleotides read TGTGCCAGCAGTTTATTCTCCGGGAGAGGGTCTAACGAGCAGTACTTC. The encoded protein is CASSLFSGRGSNEQYF. The chain employs TRBV27 and TRBJ2-7; tentative D call: TRBD2 (6 bases). This CDR3 has 16 amino acids. Germline V CDR1 and CDR2: MNHEY, SMNVEV (reference sequence). Trimming took 1 base from V and 5 from J, leaving 18 bases between them.

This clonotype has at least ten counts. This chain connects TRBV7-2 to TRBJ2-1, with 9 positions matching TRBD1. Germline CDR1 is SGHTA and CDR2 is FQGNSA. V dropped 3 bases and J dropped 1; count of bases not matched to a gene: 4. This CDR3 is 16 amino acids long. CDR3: CASSLQTGGSYNEQFF. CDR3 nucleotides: TGTGCCAGCAGCTTGCAGACAGGGGGGTCCTACAATGAGCAGTTCTTC.

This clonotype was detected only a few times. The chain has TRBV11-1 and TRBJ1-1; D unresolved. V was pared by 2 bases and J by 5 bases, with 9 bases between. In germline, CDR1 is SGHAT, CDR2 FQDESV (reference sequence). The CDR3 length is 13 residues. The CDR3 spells CASSLMGRTEAFF. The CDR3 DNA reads TGTGCCAGCAGCTTAATGGGTAGGACTGAAGCTTTCTTT.

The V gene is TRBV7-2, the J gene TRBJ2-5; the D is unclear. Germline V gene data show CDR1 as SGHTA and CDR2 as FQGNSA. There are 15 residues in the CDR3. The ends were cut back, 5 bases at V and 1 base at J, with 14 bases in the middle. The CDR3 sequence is CASSPTGRPQETQYF. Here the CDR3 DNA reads TGTGCCAGCAGCCCGACTGGCCGGCCCCAAGAGACCCAGTACTTC.

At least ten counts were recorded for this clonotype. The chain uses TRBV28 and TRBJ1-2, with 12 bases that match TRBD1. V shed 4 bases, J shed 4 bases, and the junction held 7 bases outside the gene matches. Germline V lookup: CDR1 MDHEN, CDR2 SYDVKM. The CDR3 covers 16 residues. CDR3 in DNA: TGTGCCAGCAGTTCCGGGACAGGGGGCGCAGGCTATGGCTACACCTTC. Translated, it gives CASSSGTGGAGYGYTF.

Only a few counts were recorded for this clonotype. CDR3 sequence: CSASRRQGYNSPLHF. CDR3 coding DNA: TGCAGTGCTAGTAGGCGTCAGGGCTATAATTCACCCCTCCACTTT. The chain uses TRBV20-1 and TRBJ1-6, with D possibly matching TRBD1 (5 bases). Germline V CDR1 and CDR2: DFQATT, SNEGSKA (reference sequence). The CDR3 totals 15 residues. The V end lost 3 bases, the J end lost 3 bases, and 12 bases lay between the germline ends.

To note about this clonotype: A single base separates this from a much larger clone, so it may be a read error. The CDR3 loop reads CSARDSSLYHSGSSKQYF. CDR3 coding DNA: TGCAGTGCTAGAGATTCATCGCTCTATCACAGCGGGAGTTCCAAGCAGTACTTC. The chain combines TRBV20-1 with TRBJ2-7, with TRBD2 matching 8 bases. Germline values: CDR1 DFQATT, CDR2 SNEGSKA (reference sequence). This CDR3 is built from 18 residues. The V segment lost 0 bases and the J segment 8 bases; nucleotides outside the gene matches: 21.

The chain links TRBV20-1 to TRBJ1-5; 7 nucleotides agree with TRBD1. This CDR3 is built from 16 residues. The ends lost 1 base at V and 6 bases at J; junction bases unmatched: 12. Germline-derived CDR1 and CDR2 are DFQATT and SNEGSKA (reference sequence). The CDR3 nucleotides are TGCAGTGCTAGAGTCCTGGTCACAGGGGAGAGTCAGCCCCAGCATTTT. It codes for CSARVLVTGESQPQHF.

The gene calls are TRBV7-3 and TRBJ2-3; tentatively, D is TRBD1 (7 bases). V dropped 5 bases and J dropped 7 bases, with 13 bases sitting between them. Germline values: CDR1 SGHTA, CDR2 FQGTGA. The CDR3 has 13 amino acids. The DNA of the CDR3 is TGTGCCAGCAGCGAGGGGGCGGGGAATACGCAGTATTTT. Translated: CASSEGAGNTQYF.

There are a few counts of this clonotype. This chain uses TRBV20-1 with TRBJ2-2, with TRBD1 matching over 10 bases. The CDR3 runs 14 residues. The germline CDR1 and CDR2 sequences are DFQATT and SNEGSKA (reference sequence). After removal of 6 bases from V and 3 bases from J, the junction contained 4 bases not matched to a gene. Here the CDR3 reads CSATGTGDTGELFF. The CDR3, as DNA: TGCAGTGCAACCGGGACAGGGGACACCGGGGAGCTGTTTTTT.